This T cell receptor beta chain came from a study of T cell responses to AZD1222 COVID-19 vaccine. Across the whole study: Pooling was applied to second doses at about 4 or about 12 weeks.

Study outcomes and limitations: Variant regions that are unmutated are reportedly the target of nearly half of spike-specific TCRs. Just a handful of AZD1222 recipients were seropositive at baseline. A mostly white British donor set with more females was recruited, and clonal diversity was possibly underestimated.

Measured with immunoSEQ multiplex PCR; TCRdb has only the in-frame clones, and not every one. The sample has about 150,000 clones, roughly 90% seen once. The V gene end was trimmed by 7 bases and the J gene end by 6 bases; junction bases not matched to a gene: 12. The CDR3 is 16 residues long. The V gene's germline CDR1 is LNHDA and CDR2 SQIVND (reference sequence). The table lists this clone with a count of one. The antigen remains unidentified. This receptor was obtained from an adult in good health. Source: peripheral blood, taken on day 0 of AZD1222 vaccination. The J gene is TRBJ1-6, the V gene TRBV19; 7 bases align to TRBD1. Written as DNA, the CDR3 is TGTGCCAGTACCCCCGGCGACAGGGTTGCTAATTCACCCCTCCACTTT. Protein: CASTPGDRVANSPLHF. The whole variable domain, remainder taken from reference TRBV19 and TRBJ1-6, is DGGITQSPKYLFRKEGQNVTLSCEQNLNHDAMYWYRQDPGQGLRLIYYSQIVNDFQKGDIAEGYSVSREKKESFPLTVTSAQKNPTAFYLCASTPGDRVANSPLHFGNGTRLTVT.